This TCR beta chain comes out of a study of blood T cells in healthy people across ages. Study outcomes and limitations: Nothing was known about donor CMV status, and this possibly confounded expanded clonotype changes. Getting older went along with TCR beta diversity per million T cells dropping roughly linearly. Estimates of diversity drawn from one million T cells were considered underestimates.

Each of the donors had around 9 milliliters of peripheral blood drawn into EDTA-treated Vacutainer tubes. The second PCR ran roughly 6 to 12 cycles with a sample-barcoded 5' primer and J-beta primers. TCRdb reprocessed the 5' RACE reads with MiXCR, giving one entry per CDR3 protein. Here the sample spans around 1.5 million distinct CDR3 sequences, around 35% being singletons. A word on this clonotype: Its antigen is as yet unknown.

This CDR3 has 16 amino acids. Germline V CDR1 and CDR2: DFQATT, SNEGSKA (reference sequence). J was trimmed by 9 bases and V by 3 bases; bases with no gene match: 16. The receptor's source is a woman under 40 in good health. The sample was blood. The chain employs TRBV20-1 and TRBJ2-3; 9 nucleotides line up with TRBD2. CDR3 in amino acids: CSASRSVLAGTETQYF. The CDR3 DNA sequence: TGCAGTGCTAGCAGATCTGTCCTAGCGGGGACCGAAACGCAGTATTTT.